Listed below are T cell receptor beta chains from one sample, sequenced in a study of shared clonotypes between healthy human individuals. Generated by immunoSEQ multiplex PCR, the TCRdb table keeps only in-frame clones and is missing some. The top ten hold about 0.35% of the sample, which has approximately 1.5 million clones, roughly 98.5% seen once. Sequenced sample: naive CD4+ T cells sorted from blood. These receptors were taken from a man in his thirties or forties in good health. The conserved cysteine and the conserved F or W are not part of the CDR3 here.

V	J	length	CDR3
TRBV9	TRBJ2-5	13	ASSVVATSGETQY
TRBV20-1	TRBJ2-1	9	SGGEHNEQF
TRBV7-9	TRBJ1-4	12	ASSLRQGGEKLF
TRBV6-5	TRBJ2-2	11	AARRTNTGELF
TRBV10-3	TRBJ1-1	13	AISEQKRIDTEAF
TRBV5-1	TRBJ2-2	11	ASSFLSTGELF
TRBV30	TRBJ2-1	11	AWGTSGLNEQF
TRBV7-2	TRBJ2-7	12	ASSLNGRIYEQY
TRBV10-3	TRBJ1-1	10	AIRTVDTEAF
TRBV5-1	TRBJ2-2	13	ASSLGVTGIGELF
TRBV6-5	TRBJ2-5	12	ASSYTARVETQY
TRBV6-1	TRBJ2-1	13	ASSVDHGSYNEQF
TRBV7-9	TRBJ1-1	11	ASSLEEGLEAF
TRBV25-1	TRBJ2-7	10	ASRGGPYEQY
TRBV11-2	TRBJ1-1	13	ASSSNRDAENEAF
TRBV30	TRBJ2-1	11	AWSGEAGGEQF
TRBV5-6	TRBJ2-3	15	ASSLVGLAGVTDTQY
TRBV6-1	TRBJ2-7	9	ASSEQLEQY
TRBV7-2	TRBJ2-7	15	ASSTRLAGGFSYEQY
TRBV7-9	TRBJ1-2	10	ASSFSLGGYT
TRBV13	TRBJ2-5	13	ASSFIKGDQETQY
TRBV5-1	TRBJ1-3	7	ASLDTIY
TRBV7-3	TRBJ2-3	12	ASSATSGRQTQY
TRBV7-3	TRBJ1-1	12	ASSPAGAGTEAF
TRBV15	TRBJ2-7	13	ATSRDIGTGREQY
TRBV2	TRBJ2-1	13	ASRKGVSSYNEQF
TRBV6-5	TRBJ1-3	14	ASSYGGHISGNTIY
TRBV25-1	TRBJ1-1	11	ASRRQPNTEAF
TRBV11-2	TRBJ2-7	13	ASSYDRAPSYEQY
TRBV5-1	TRBJ2-4	11	ASSLVDRSVQY
TRBV4-3	TRBJ2-1	13	ASSAQSGRHNEQF
TRBV7-2	TRBJ1-2	12	ASSFRTGEDGYT
TRBV9	TRBJ1-2	12	ASSGGSGSYGYT
TRBV5-1	TRBJ2-2	11	ASSRLTTGELF
TRBV18	TRBJ2-1	13	ASSPPGLIVDEQF
TRBV6-5	TRBJ2-5	12	ASRLAGLQETQY
TRBV7-9	TRBJ2-2	15	ASSRGLAGRGTGELF
TRBV5-6	TRBJ1-3	13	ASSKGLNSGNTIY
TRBV7-8	TRBJ1-1	12	ASSPGTANTEAF
TRBV4-3	TRBJ2-2	13	ASSQELADTGELF
TRBV29-1	TRBJ2-7	11	SVVGLAGGEQY
TRBV28	TRBJ1-2	11	ASRGQGSYGYT